This T cell receptor (beta chain) comes out of a study of CD8 T cells in ankylosing spondylitis. By quantitative 5'-RACE with molecular barcodes, the TCR beta libraries were made. TCRdb re-derived calls from the 5' RACE reads in MiXCR, one entry per CDR3 protein. Among some 220,000 distinct CDR3 sequences listed, under 12% were seen once. With 0 bases removed from V and 3 bases from J, the gap between germline ends came to 18 bases. CDR1 and CDR2 from the germline V gene are DFQATT and SNEGSKA (reference sequence). This CDR3 contains 17 residues. This clonotype occurred many times. The antigen remains unidentified. General observations from the study: Characteristic, it appeared, of ankylosing spondylitis blood was a TCR beta motif of seven or eight highly homologous variants.

The V gene is TRBV20-1, the J gene TRBJ2-1; a weak D match, TRBD2 (6 bases). Sequenced sample: blood, either unsorted or a sorted T cell fraction (not recorded which). The source is a male donor with ankylosing spondylitis or in good health (not recorded which). This CDR3 is CSARDGPLARDYNEQFF. CDR3 nucleotide sequence: TGCAGTGCTAGAGATGGCCCCCTAGCGCGTGACTACAATGAGCAGTTCTTC.